These 19 T cell receptor beta chains share one sample of origin, sequenced in a study of shared clonotypes between healthy human individuals. Clones were read by immunoSEQ multiplex PCR, and TCRdb kept only the in-frame ones, dropping some. The sample records about 980,000 clones, around three quarters being singletons. The material sequenced was memory CD4+ T cells sorted from blood. Subset given: CD45RA-negative fraction. These receptors were taken from a young man in good health.

V is TRBV5-6 and J is TRBJ1-1; TRBD1 aligns across 7 bases. There are 15 residues in the CDR3. Germline V gives CDR1 SGHDT, CDR2 YYEEEE. J lost 1 base, V lost 6 bases, and 9 bases had no gene match. This chain's CDR3 is CASNRGQQSNTEAFF. In DNA, the CDR3 is TGTGCCAGCAACAGGGGTCAACAATCGAACACTGAAGCTTTCTTT.

This clone appeared a single time. The chain has TRBV6-5 and TRBJ2-7, with a tentative D call TRBD1 (5 bases). The CDR3 loop spans 15 amino acids. Trimming shortened V by 6 bases and J by 2 bases, and 17 bases separated the two germline ends. Germline CDR1 reads MNHEY; CDR2 reads SVGAGI. The CDR3 DNA reads as TGTGCCAGCAGGCATGGACATCAAGAGACCTACGAGCAGTACTTC. This codes for CASRHGHQETYEQYF.

The J gene is TRBJ2-5, the V gene TRBV11-2; D possibly corresponds to TRBD2 (5 bases). CDR3 size: 15 residues. The germline CDR1 and CDR2 sequences are SGHAT and FQNNGV. Trimming took off 1 base at V and 4 bases at J, with 13 bases between the two ends. CDR3 sequence: CASSLGDHGGETQYF. DNA for the CDR3: TGTGCCAGCAGCTTAGGCGATCACGGAGGAGAGACCCAGTACTTC. The whole variable domain, filled in from reference TRBV11-2 and TRBJ2-5, reads EAGVAQSPRYKIIEKRQSVAFWCNPISGHATLYWYQQILGQGPKLLIQFQNNGVVDDSQLPKDRFSAERLKGVDSTLKIQPAKLEDSAVYLCASSLGDHGGETQYFGPGTRLLVL.

This sequence joins TRBV6-5 and TRBJ2-5; 12 bases match TRBD1. The CDR3 contains 15 residues. J was trimmed by 5 bases and V by 6 bases; bases with no gene match: 7. Germline loops: CDR1 MNHEY, CDR2 SVGAGI. The CDR3 protein is CASSQPGTGGETQYF. The CDR3 DNA reads TGTGCCAGCAGCCAACCTGGGACAGGGGGCGAGACCCAGTACTTC.

This chain joins TRBV28 and TRBJ1-2, with TRBD1 matching over 7 bases. Unmatched junction bases numbered 9, after V lost 4 bases and J lost 4 bases. Germline lookup yields CDR1 MDHEN and CDR2 SYDVKM. CDR3 length: 15 amino acids. The CDR3 loop reads CASSSGTARSYGYTF. The CDR3 DNA follows: TGTGCCAGCAGTTCCGGGACAGCCCGTAGCTATGGCTACACCTTC.

The chain is built from TRBV10-1 and TRBJ2-3, with 8 nucleotides matching TRBD1. The CDR3 totals 14 residues. The germline V gene has CDR1 WNHNN and CDR2 SYGVQD (reference sequence). Losses at the gene ends were 4 bases for V and 3 bases for J; bases not matched to a gene: 3. For the CDR3, the DNA is TGCGCCAGCAGTGTGGACAGGGAGACAGATACGCAGTATTTT. Its protein product is CASSVDRETDTQYF.

J is TRBJ2-2 and V is TRBV7-2; D not resolved. Germline lookup yields CDR1 SGHTA and CDR2 FQGNSA. V lost 5 bases, J lost 0 bases, and 7 bases lay in between. The CDR3 covers 14 residues. The CDR3: CASSTVANTGELFF. The CDR3 nucleotides read TGTGCCAGCAGCACCGTAGCGAACACCGGGGAGCTGTTTTTT.

In this sample, this clone turned up a few times. This chain links TRBV6-6 with TRBJ1-4; maybe TRBD1 (5 bases). The CDR3 covers 12 residues. The germline gives CDR1 MNHNY, CDR2 SVGAGI (reference sequence). Trimming cost V 8 bases and J 11 bases, with 15 bases left between them. CDR3 protein: CASGNPGAKLFF. In DNA, the CDR3 is TGTGCCAGCGGTAATCCTGGGGCGAAACTGTTTTTT.

The chain combines TRBV7-6 with TRBJ2-3; possibly TRBD1 or TRBD2 for D (5 bases each). The V and J ends lost 6 bases and 8 bases respectively, with 12 bases between them. CDR1 is SGHVS and CDR2 is FNYEAQ in the germline V gene. The CDR3 runs 12 residues. CDR3 sequence reads: CASSSDGGTQYF. The DNA of the CDR3 is TGTGCCAGCAGTTCGGATGGGGGTACGCAGTATTTT. Variable domain in full (rest from reference TRBV7-6 and TRBJ2-3): GAGVSQSPRYKVTKRGQDVALRCDPISGHVSLYWYRQALGQGPEFLTYFNYEAQQDKSGLPNDRFSAERPEGSISTLTIQRTEQRDSAMYRCASSSDGGTQYFGPGTRLTVL.

V and J are TRBV9 and TRBJ2-3; D is unresolved. Per the germline V gene, CDR1 is SGDLS and CDR2 is YYNGEE. V lost 0 bases and J 2 bases, leaving 7 bases between the germline ends. This CDR3 contains 14 residues. CDR3 amino acids: CASSVVSNTDTQYF. DNA of the CDR3: TGTGCCAGCAGCGTAGTTAGCAACACAGATACGCAGTATTTT. The full variable domain, in which reference TRBV9 and TRBJ2-3 provide the parts outside the CDR3, is DSGVTQTPKHLITATGQRVTLRCSPRSGDLSVYWYQQSLDQGLQFLIQYYNGEERAKGNILERFSAQQFPDLHSELNLSSLELGDSALYFCASSVVSNTDTQYFGPGTRLTVL.

The chain joins TRBV5-1 to TRBJ1-4, with TRBD1 identical over 8 bases. The germline CDR1 and CDR2 sequences are SGHRS and YFSETQ. V was pared by 4 bases and J by 1 base, with 3 bases of the junction left unmatched. The CDR3 extends over 15 amino acids. The CDR3 is CASSRTGGTNEKLFF. The CDR3 nucleotides read TGCGCCAGCAGCAGAACAGGGGGAACTAATGAAAAACTGTTTTTT.

The chain joins TRBV19 to TRBJ1-5; D perhaps matches TRBD1 (5 bases). V shed 4 bases and J shed 7 bases, with 11 bases lying between them. The CDR3 consists of 13 residues. Germline V gene data show CDR1 as LNHDA and CDR2 as SQIVND (reference sequence). The CDR3 DNA is TGTGCCAGTAGTACCCGAAGGGGACAGCCCCAGCATTTT. This gives the protein CASSTRRGQPQHF.

The chain employs TRBV30 and TRBJ1-2; D gene uncertain. With 0 bases removed from V and 7 bases from J, the gap between germline ends came to 6 bases. The CDR3 has 11 residues. CDR1 GTSNPN and CDR2 SVGIG come from the germline V gene (reference sequence). CDR3 region: CAWSVGSGYTF. The CDR3 region has the DNA TGTGCCTGGAGTGTCGGGAGTGGCTACACCTTC.

The chain uses TRBV6-5 and TRBJ2-5; 7 bases agree with TRBD1. From germline, CDR1 is MNHEY and CDR2 SVGAGI. Trimming took 6 bases from V and 5 from J; bases not matched to a gene: 12. CDR3 length equals 15 residues. Here the CDR3 DNA reads TGTGCCAGCAGCCCAGACAGGGCAGGACCTGAGACCCAGTACTTC. It encodes CASSPDRAGPETQYF.

This sequence joins TRBV5-1 and TRBJ1-1, with D possibly TRBD1 on 6 matching bases. V was trimmed by 0 bases and J by 0 bases, leaving 9 bases between them. CDR3 length equals 15 residues. In germline, CDR1 is SGHRS, CDR2 YFSETQ. In DNA form, the CDR3 reads TGCGCCAGCAGCTTGGGGTCAGGGGTGAACACTGAAGCTTTCTTT. It is translated as CASSLGSGVNTEAFF.

V usage is TRBV10-3 and J usage is TRBJ2-7, with no clear D. Trimming left V 2 bases short and J 0 bases short, with 5 bases between. The CDR3 length is 13 residues. Germline loops: CDR1 ENHRY, CDR2 SYGVKD. CDR3 bases: TGTGCCATCAGTGAGATGTCCTCCTACGAGCAGTACTTC. It translates to CAISEMSSYEQYF.

There are a few counts of this clone. V is TRBV30 and J is TRBJ1-2; TRBD1 is a possible D gene (5 bases). Germline assignment: CDR1 GTSNPN and CDR2 SVGIG (reference sequence). The CDR3 sequence is 12 residues long. With 0 bases removed from V and 8 bases from J, the gap between germline ends came to 10 bases. CDR3 sequence: CAWSVTRDGYTF. CDR3 sequence (DNA): TGTGCCTGGAGTGTAACCAGGGACGGCTACACCTTC.

For this clone: Other DNA sequences in this sample translate to the same CDR3. The V gene is TRBV18, the J gene TRBJ2-3; 9 bases align to TRBD2. The ends lost 6 bases at V and 0 bases at J; junction bases unmatched: 7. The CDR3 contains 16 residues. Germline V gives CDR1 KGHSH, CDR2 LQKENI. CDR3 sequence (DNA): TGTGCCAGCTCTCCGCGGACTAGCGTCAGCACAGATACGCAGTATTTT. This translates into CASSPRTSVSTDTQYF.

The chain carries TRBV6-1 and TRBJ2-2; possible D gene TRBD1, 5 bases. Germline values: CDR1 MNHNS, CDR2 SASEGT. The CDR3 is 14 amino acids. V lost 6 bases and J 4 bases, leaving 12 bases between the germline ends. CDR3 DNA sequence: TGTGCCAGCAGGTACACAGGTACCACCGGGGAGCTGTTTTTT. Amino acid sequence: CASRYTGTTGELFF.